The clone carrying this T cell receptor (beta chain) came up a few times. Other DNA sequences in this specimen translate into the identical CDR3. Germline-derived CDR1 and CDR2 are MNHEY and SVGAGI. This CDR3 comprises 13 residues. After removal of 6 bases from V and 5 bases from J, the junction contained 6 bases not matched to a gene. The entry originates in a study of blood T cell repertoires in COVID-19. Study-level information: The study drew acute and convalescent COVID-19 samples from the United States, Italy and Spain. Sources were T cells, B-cell-depleted T cells, or PBMCs; the material itself was cDNA or gDNA.

This table comes from immunoSEQ multiplex PCR, and its TCRdb copy is limited to in-frame clones, with some not included. The repertoire holds 650,000 to 800,000 clones, about 87% seen once, with approximately 0.3% in the top ten. The receptor was isolated from a woman younger than 30 with acute or convalescent COVID-19. V is TRBV6-5 and J is TRBJ1-1, with 7 bases lining up with TRBD1. What was sequenced was peripheral blood. The chain's CDR3 is CASRPGGGTEAFF. The DNA of the CDR3 is TGTGCCAGCAGACCAGGGGGAGGAACTGAAGCTTTCTTT.